Below are 2 T cell receptor beta chains sequenced from a single sample in a study of cytomegalovirus exposure and HLA in healthy donors. With 60 Vbeta and 13 Jbeta primers, the PCR was carried out. Repertoires were generated with immunoSEQ multiplex PCR, while TCRdb's copy carries only in-frame clones and drops some. Here the sample spans some 60,000 clones, 65% to 90% being singletons. The sequencing input was PBMCs. The receptors derive from a human donor in good health.

J is TRBJ2-3 and V is TRBV7-3; 7 bases line up with TRBD2. CDR1 is SGHTA and CDR2 is FQGTGA in the germline V gene. The V segment lost 0 bases and the J segment 1 base; nucleotides outside the gene matches: 19. The length of the CDR3 is 21 residues. The CDR3 loop is CASSLTTGGSIPLRRTDTQYF. CDR3 in DNA: TGTGCCAGCAGCTTAACAACGGGCGGGAGTATACCCCTTCGACGCACAGATACGCAGTATTTT.

V and J are TRBV10-1 and TRBJ2-4, with 7 bases that match TRBD1. V gave up 4 bases and J gave up 8 bases; unmatched junction bases: 5. This CDR3 comprises 13 residues. Per germline, CDR1 WNHNN and CDR2 SYGVQD (reference sequence). CDR3 nucleotide sequence: TGCGCCAGCAGTGGAAAGGGGGCCTACATTCAGTACTTC. Translation: CASSGKGAYIQYF.